Listed below are T cell receptor beta chains from one sample, sequenced in a study of OX40 agonist ivuxolimab in advanced cancers. Profiling relied on immunoSEQ multiplex PCR, and the TCRdb table lists in-frame clones only, not all of them. The sample lists some 72,000 clones, approximately 92% occurring once. The sequenced sample was CD4+ or CD8+ T cells sorted from blood, obtained in a trial of the OX40 agonist ivuxolimab. Receptors originate from an adult with an advanced solid tumor such as melanoma, head and neck, liver or kidney cancer. The CDR3 runs from the conserved cysteine through the conserved F or W. The D gene is left open where the match is weak. For some rows the clone size is stated as once, few or many, or as a class when expanded; others skip it.

TRBV6-6	-	TRBJ1-2	-	CASSATRGYGYTF	TGTGCCAGCAGCGCTACTCGGGGGTATGGCTACACCTTC
TRBV19	TRBD2	TRBJ2-1	-	CASSINPAGEGEQFF	TGTGCCAGTAGTATAAATCCAGCGGGAGAAGGGGAGCAGTTCTTC
TRBV2	-	TRBJ2-7	-	CASSESPPGRGVPYEQYF	TGTGCCAGCAGCGAATCACCTCCGGGCAGGGGGGTCCCCTACGAGCAGTACTTC
TRBV6-5	-	TRBJ2-3	-	CASKAVGVYTQYF	TGTGCCAGCAAGGCAGTCGGTGTCTATACGCAGTATTTT
TRBV7-8	-	TRBJ1-5	-	CASSLSAQPQHF	TGTGCCAGCAGCTTATCGGCTCAGCCCCAGCATTTT
TRBV29-1	-	TRBJ2-7	-	CSVGRSHEQYF	TGCAGCGTTGGCAGGTCTCACGAGCAGTACTTC
TRBV5-1	-	TRBJ2-1	-	CASSVGDDLYNEQFF	TGCGCCAGCAGCGTGGGGGACGATTTGTACAATGAGCAGTTCTTC
TRBV7-3	-	TRBJ1-3	-	CAMRGSGNTIYF	TGTGCCATGCGGGGCTCTGGAAACACCATATATTTT
TRBV19	TRBD1	TRBJ1-1	once	CASSSQGAPNTEAFF	TGTGCCAGTAGTTCCCAGGGGGCCCCGAACACTGAAGCTTTCTTT
TRBV19	TRBD2	TRBJ2-1	-	CASRLAGGGNEQFF	TGTGCCAGTAGACTAGCGGGAGGTGGCAATGAGCAGTTCTTC
TRBV7-8	-	TRBJ2-5	-	CASSSLVGRGETQYF	TGTGCCAGCAGCTCATTAGTGGGAAGGGGAGAGACCCAGTACTTC
TRBV29-1	-	TRBJ2-3	-	CSVEGGAITDTQYF	TGCAGCGTTGAAGGCGGGGCAATCACAGATACGCAGTATTTT
TRBV30	-	TRBJ1-2	few	CAWSGNSLWDYGYTF	TGTGCCTGGAGTGGGAACAGTCTTTGGGACTATGGCTACACCTTC
TRBV4-1	-	TRBJ2-1	-	CASSQPTYNEQFF	TGCGCCAGCAGCCAGCCGACTTACAATGAGCAGTTCTTC
TRBV4-2	TRBD2	TRBJ2-7	-	CASSRGGTSESYEQYF	TGTGCCAGCAGCCGCGGAGGGACTAGCGAGTCCTACGAGCAGTACTTC
TRBV5-1	TRBD2	TRBJ2-1	-	CASSNGGAGDYNEQFF	TGCGCCAGCTCCAACGGTGGAGCGGGAGATTACAATGAGCAGTTCTTC
TRBV5-8	-	TRBJ2-7	-	CASSLAVKVQGPYEQYF	TGTGCCAGCAGCTTGGCCGTAAAGGTACAGGGACCCTACGAGCAGTACTTC
TRBV7-3	-	TRBJ2-2	-	CASSSGPNTGELFF	TGTGCCAGCAGCTCGGGACCCAACACCGGGGAGCTGTTTTTT
TRBV27	-	TRBJ2-3	-	CASNHGASSYSTDTQYF	TGTGCCAGCAACCACGGGGCTAGCAGTTATAGCACAGATACGCAGTATTTT
TRBV7-3	-	TRBJ2-6	-	CASSVRPLSGANVLTF	TGTGCCAGCAGCGTAAGGCCACTCTCTGGGGCCAACGTCCTGACTTTC
TRBV6-5	TRBD1	TRBJ1-1	-	CASSFGQGVTEAFF	TGTGCCAGCAGTTTTGGACAGGGAGTGACTGAAGCTTTCTTT
TRBV7-3	-	TRBJ1-2	-	CASSPQAGRYGYTF	TGTGCCAGCAGCCCACAGGCGGGTCGCTATGGCTACACCTTC
TRBV6-1	-	TRBJ2-1	-	CASSEVSHEQFF	TGTGCCAGCAGTGAAGTTAGTCATGAGCAGTTCTTC
TRBV28	-	TRBJ2-5	-	CASSGGLAARETQYF	TGTGCCAGCAGTGGGGGCCTAGCAGCCCGAGAGACCCAGTACTTC
TRBV11-2	TRBD1	TRBJ2-1	-	CASSPGQGRFF	TGTGCCAGCAGCCCGGGACAGGGTCGGTTCTTC
TRBV4-2	TRBD2	TRBJ2-5	-	CASSQVFLAGEETQYF	TGTGCCAGCAGCCAAGTTTTCCTAGCGGGAGAAGAGACCCAGTACTTC
TRBV7-2	-	TRBJ1-2	-	CASSSRAIGGYGYTF	TGTGCCAGCAGCTCAAGGGCCATAGGGGGCTATGGCTACACCTTC
TRBV5-1	TRBD2	TRBJ2-3	-	CASSFGASGSADTQYF	TGCGCCAGCAGCTTTGGGGCTAGCGGGAGCGCAGATACGCAGTATTTT
TRBV19	TRBD2	TRBJ2-2	-	CASSRTSVNTGELFF	TGTGCCAGTAGTCGCACTAGCGTCAACACCGGGGAGCTGTTTTTT
TRBV7-9	TRBD2	TRBJ2-3	-	CASRRTSGVTDTQYF	TGTGCCAGCAGGAGGACTAGCGGAGTCACAGATACGCAGTATTTT
TRBV29-1	-	TRBJ2-2	-	CSVAGTLGSDKNTGELFF	TGCAGCGTTGCGGGGACCCTGGGGTCCGATAAAAACACCGGGGAGCTGTTTTTT
TRBV4-3	TRBD1	TRBJ2-1	-	CASSHRGTPTDEQFF	TGCGCCAGCAGCCACAGGGGGACCCCCACGGATGAGCAGTTCTTC
TRBV11-3	-	TRBJ2-7	-	CASSLEGRTYEQYF	TGTGCCAGCAGCTTAGAAGGTAGAACCTACGAGCAGTACTTC
TRBV4-1	-	TRBJ1-5	-	CASSQDGRSNQPQHF	TGCGCCAGCAGCCAAGATGGCAGGTCCAATCAGCCCCAGCATTTT
TRBV2	TRBD2	TRBJ2-5	-	CASRGLAVETQYF	TGTGCCAGCAGGGGACTAGCGGTAGAGACCCAGTACTTC
TRBV5-4	-	TRBJ2-7	-	CASSPWPKPSYEQYF	TGTGCCAGCAGCCCTTGGCCCAAACCCTCCTACGAGCAGTACTTC
TRBV6-6	TRBD1	TRBJ1-5	-	CASSYDRDGQPQHF	TGTGCCAGCAGTTACGACAGGGACGGTCAGCCCCAGCATTTT
TRBV27	TRBD2	TRBJ2-1	-	CASSLRLAGSRNEQFF	TGTGCCAGCAGTTTGAGACTAGCGGGAAGTCGAAATGAGCAGTTCTTC
TRBV27	-	TRBJ2-5	-	CASSHSGAEETQYF	TGTGCCAGCAGCCATTCGGGGGCCGAAGAGACCCAGTACTTC
TRBV28	-	TRBJ1-3	-	CASSLSRGNSGNTIYF	TGTGCCAGCAGTTTATCGAGGGGGAACTCTGGAAACACCATATATTTT
TRBV7-3	-	TRBJ2-1	-	CASSLRRGPTYNEQFF	TGTGCCAGCAGCTTACGAAGAGGACCTACTTACAATGAGCAGTTCTTC
TRBV18	-	TRBJ2-3	-	CASSPRAGDSSDTQYF	TGTGCCAGCTCACCACGGGCGGGTGATTCATCCGATACGCAGTATTTT
TRBV10-3	-	TRBJ2-2	few	CAIRGSGSAGELFF	TGTGCCATCAGGGGTTCAGGGTCGGCCGGGGAGCTGTTTTTT
TRBV7-2	-	TRBJ1-3	-	CASSPGDSGNTIYF	TGTGCCAGCAGCCCGGGAGACTCTGGAAACACCATATATTTT
TRBV28	-	TRBJ1-1	-	CASSLSPGNTEAFF	TGTGCCAGCAGTTTATCACCAGGGAACACTGAAGCTTTCTTT
TRBV10-3	-	TRBJ2-5	-	CAISADRNQETQYF	TGTGCCATCAGTGCCGACAGAAACCAAGAGACCCAGTACTTC
TRBV5-1	TRBD2	TRBJ2-1	-	CASSVAPASGKTFF	TGCGCCAGCAGCGTGGCGCCGGCTAGCGGGAAAACTTTCTTC
TRBV7-3	-	TRBJ2-3	-	CASSYGKGDTQYF	TGTGCCAGCAGCTACGGGAAGGGAGATACGCAGTATTTT
TRBV10-3	-	TRBJ1-3	once	CAISELSSGNTIYF	TGTGCCATCAGTGAGTTGAGCTCTGGAAACACCATATATTTT
TRBV19	TRBD1	TRBJ1-5	-	CASSSSGGLQPQHF	TGTGCCAGTAGTAGCTCAGGGGGCCTCCAGCCCCAGCATTTT
TRBV9	-	TRBJ2-2	-	CASSVLLDGGELFF	TGTGCCAGCAGCGTATTGCTGGACGGCGGGGAGCTGTTTTTT
TRBV5-1	TRBD2	TRBJ2-1	-	CASSLGTSGPNEQFF	TGCGCCAGCAGCTTGGGGACTAGCGGGCCGAATGAGCAGTTCTTC
TRBV19	-	TRBJ2-5	-	CASLRGETQYF	TGTGCCTCACTACGAGGAGAGACCCAGTACTTC
TRBV30	TRBD2	TRBJ2-5	-	CAWSLGLAGGPGETQYF	TGTGCCTGGAGTCTGGGACTAGCGGGAGGGCCAGGAGAGACCCAGTACTTC